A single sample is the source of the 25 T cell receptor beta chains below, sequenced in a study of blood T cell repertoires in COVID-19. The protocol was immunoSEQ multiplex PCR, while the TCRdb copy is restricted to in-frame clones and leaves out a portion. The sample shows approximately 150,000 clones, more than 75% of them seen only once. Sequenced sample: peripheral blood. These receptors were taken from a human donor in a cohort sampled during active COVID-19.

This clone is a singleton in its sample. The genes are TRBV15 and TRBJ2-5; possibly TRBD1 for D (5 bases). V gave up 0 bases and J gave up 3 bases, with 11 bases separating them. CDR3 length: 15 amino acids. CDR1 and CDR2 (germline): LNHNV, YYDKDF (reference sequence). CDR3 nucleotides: TGTGCCACCAGCAGAGATCAGGGCGGAGAAGAGACCCAGTACTTC. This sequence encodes CATSRDQGGEETQYF.

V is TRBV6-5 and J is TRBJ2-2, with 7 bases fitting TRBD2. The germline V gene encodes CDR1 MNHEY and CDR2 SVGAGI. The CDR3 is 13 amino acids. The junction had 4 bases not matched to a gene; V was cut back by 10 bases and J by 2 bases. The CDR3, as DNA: TGTGCCACCGGGACTACCAACACCGGGGAGCTGTTTTTT. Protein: CATGTTNTGELFF.

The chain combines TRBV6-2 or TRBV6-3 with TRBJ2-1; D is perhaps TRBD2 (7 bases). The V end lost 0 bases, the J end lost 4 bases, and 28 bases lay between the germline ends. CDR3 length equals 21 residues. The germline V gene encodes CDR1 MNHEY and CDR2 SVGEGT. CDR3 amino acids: CASSYSSWWRGEGTTYNEQFF. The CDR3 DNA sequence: TGTGCCAGCAGTTACTCGTCATGGTGGAGGGGGGAGGGGACTACATACAATGAGCAGTTCTTC.

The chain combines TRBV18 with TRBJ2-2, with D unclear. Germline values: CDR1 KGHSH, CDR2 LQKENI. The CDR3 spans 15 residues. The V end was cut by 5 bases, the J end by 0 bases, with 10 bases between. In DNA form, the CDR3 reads TGTGCCAGCTCAGCAATCACATCGAACACCGGGGAGCTGTTTTTT. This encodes CASSAITSNTGELFF.

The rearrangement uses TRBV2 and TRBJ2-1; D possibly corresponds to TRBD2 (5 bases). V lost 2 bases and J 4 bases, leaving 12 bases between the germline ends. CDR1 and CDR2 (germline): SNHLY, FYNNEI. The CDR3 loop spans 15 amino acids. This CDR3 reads CASSERSLAYNEQFF. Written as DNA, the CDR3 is TGTGCCAGCAGTGAAAGGAGCTTAGCGTACAATGAGCAGTTCTTC.

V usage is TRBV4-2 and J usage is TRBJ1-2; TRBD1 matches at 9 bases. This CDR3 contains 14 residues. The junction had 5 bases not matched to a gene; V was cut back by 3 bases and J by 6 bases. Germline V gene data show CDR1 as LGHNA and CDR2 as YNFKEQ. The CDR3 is CASSQKRTGDGYTF. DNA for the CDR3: TGTGCCAGCAGCCAGAAGAGGACAGGGGATGGCTACACCTTC.

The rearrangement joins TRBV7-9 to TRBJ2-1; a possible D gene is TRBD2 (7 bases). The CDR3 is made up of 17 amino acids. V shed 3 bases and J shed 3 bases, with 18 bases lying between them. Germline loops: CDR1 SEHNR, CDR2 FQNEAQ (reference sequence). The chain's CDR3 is CASSLSWEGGNYNEQFF. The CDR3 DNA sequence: TGTGCCAGCAGCTTGAGTTGGGAGGGGGGCAACTACAATGAGCAGTTCTTC.

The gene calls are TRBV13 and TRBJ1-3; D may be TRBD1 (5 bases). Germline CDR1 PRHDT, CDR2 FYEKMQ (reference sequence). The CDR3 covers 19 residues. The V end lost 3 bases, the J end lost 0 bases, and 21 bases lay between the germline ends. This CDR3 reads CASSFPFRYDRASGNTIYF. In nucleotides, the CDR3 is TGTGCCAGCAGCTTCCCTTTTAGGTACGACAGAGCCTCTGGAAACACCATATATTTT.

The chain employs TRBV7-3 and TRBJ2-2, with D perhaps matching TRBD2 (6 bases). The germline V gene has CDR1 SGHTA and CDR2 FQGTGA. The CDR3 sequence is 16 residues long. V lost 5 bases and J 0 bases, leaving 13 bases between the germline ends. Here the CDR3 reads CASSRGGRANTGELFF. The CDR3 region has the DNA TGTGCCAGCAGCCGGGGAGGAAGGGCGAACACCGGGGAGCTGTTTTTT.

The CDR3 loop is CASSLETGFQETQYF. Here the CDR3 DNA reads TGTGCCAGCAGCTTAGAGACAGGGTTCCAAGAGACCCAGTACTTC. The V gene is TRBV11-1, the J gene TRBJ2-5; 7 bases line up with TRBD1. There are 15 residues in the CDR3. V gave up 1 base and J gave up 1 base; unmatched junction bases: 3. From germline, CDR1 is SGHAT and CDR2 FQDESV (reference sequence). The full variable domain, in which reference TRBV11-1 and TRBJ2-5 provide the parts outside the CDR3, is EAEVAQSPRYKITEKSQAVAFWCDPISGHATLYWYRQILGQGPELLVQFQDESVVDDSQLPKDRFSAERLKGVDSTLKIQPAELGDSAMYLCASSLETGFQETQYFGPGTRLLVL.

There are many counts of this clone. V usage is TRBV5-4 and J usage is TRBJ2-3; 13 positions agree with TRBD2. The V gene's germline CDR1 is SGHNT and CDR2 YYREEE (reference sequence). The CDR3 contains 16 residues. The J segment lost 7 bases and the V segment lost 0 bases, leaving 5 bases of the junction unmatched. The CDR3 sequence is CASSLETSGRPNTQYF. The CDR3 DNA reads TGTGCCAGCAGCTTGGAGACTAGCGGGAGGCCAAATACGCAGTATTTT.

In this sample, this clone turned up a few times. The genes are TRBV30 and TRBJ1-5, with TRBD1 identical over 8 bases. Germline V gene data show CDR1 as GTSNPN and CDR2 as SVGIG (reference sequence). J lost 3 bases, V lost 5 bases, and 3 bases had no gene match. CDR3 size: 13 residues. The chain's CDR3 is CAWGTGDNQPQHF. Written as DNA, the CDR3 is TGTGCCTGGGGGACAGGAGACAATCAGCCCCAGCATTTT. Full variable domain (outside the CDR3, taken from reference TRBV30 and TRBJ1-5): SQTIHQWPATLVQPVGSPLSLECTVEGTSNPNLYWYRQAAGRGLQLLFYSVGIGQISSEVPQNLSASRPQDRQFILSSKKLLLSDSGFYLCAWGTGDNQPQHFGDGTRLSIL.

The CDR3 loop reads CASSSQAVPYEQYF. The CDR3 region has the DNA TGTGCCAGCAGCTCCCAGGCCGTGCCCTACGAGCAGTACTTC. The rearrangement uses TRBV5-6 and TRBJ2-7; no clear D gene. CDR1 and CDR2 from the germline V gene are SGHDT and YYEEEE. The CDR3 loop spans 14 amino acids. V lost 3 bases and J 2 bases, leaving 12 bases between the germline ends.

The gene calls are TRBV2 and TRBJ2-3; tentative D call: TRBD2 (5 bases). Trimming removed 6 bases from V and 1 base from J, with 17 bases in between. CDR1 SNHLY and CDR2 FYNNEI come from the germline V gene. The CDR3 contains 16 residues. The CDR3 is CASSEPMGSGTDTQYF. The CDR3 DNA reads TGTGCCAGCAGCGAACCGATGGGGAGCGGCACAGATACGCAGTATTTT.

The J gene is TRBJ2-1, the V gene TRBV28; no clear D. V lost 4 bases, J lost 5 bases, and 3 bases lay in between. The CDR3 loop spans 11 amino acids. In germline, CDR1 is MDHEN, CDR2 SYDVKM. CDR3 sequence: CASSSDNEQFF. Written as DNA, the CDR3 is TGTGCCAGCAGTTCTGACAATGAGCAGTTCTTC.

This chain's CDR3 is CASSIGQSSYNEQFF. Here the CDR3 DNA reads TGTGCCAGTAGTATTGGGCAGAGCTCCTACAATGAGCAGTTCTTC. V is TRBV19 and J is TRBJ2-1; D not resolved. The CDR3 is 15 amino acids. V lost 3 bases and J 0 bases, leaving 9 bases between the germline ends. Germline CDR1 is LNHDA and CDR2 is SQIVND (reference sequence). Filled out from reference TRBV19 and TRBJ2-1, the complete variable domain reads DGGITQSPKYLFRKEGQNVTLSCEQNLNHDAMYWYRQDPGQGLRLIYYSQIVNDFQKGDIAEGYSVSREKKESFPLTVTSAQKNPTAFYLCASSIGQSSYNEQFFGPGTRLTVL.

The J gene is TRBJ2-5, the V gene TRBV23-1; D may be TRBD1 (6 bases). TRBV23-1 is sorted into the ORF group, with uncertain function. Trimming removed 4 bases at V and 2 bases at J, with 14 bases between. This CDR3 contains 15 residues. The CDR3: CASSPAGTRQETQYF. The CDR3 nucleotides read TGCGCCAGCAGTCCCGCAGGGACAAGACAAGAGACCCAGTACTTC.

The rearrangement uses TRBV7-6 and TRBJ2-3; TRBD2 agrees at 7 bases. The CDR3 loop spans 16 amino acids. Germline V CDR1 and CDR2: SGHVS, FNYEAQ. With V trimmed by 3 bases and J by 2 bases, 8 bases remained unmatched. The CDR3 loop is CASSLATGLVTDTQYF. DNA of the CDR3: TGTGCCAGCAGCTTGGCTACCGGACTAGTCACAGATACGCAGTATTTT. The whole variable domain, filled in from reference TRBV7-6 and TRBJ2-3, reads GAGVSQSPRYKVTKRGQDVALRCDPISGHVSLYWYRQALGQGPEFLTYFNYEAQQDKSGLPNDRFSAERPEGSISTLTIQRTEQRDSAMYRCASSLATGLVTDTQYFGPGTRLTVL.

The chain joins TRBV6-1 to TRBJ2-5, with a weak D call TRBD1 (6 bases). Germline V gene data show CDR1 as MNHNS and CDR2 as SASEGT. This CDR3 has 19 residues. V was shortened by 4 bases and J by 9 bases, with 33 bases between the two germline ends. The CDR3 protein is CASSADRGWTAQDPLAQYF. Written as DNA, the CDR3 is TGTGCCAGCAGTGCCGATAGGGGCTGGACAGCCCAAGATCCCCTGGCCCAGTACTTC.

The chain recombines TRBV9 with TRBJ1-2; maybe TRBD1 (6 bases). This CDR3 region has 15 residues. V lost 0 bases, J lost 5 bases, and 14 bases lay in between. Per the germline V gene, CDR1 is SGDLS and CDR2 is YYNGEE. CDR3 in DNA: TGTGCCAGCAGCGTAGACAGGGAGGGCCCGTATGGCTACACCTTC. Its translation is CASSVDREGPYGYTF.

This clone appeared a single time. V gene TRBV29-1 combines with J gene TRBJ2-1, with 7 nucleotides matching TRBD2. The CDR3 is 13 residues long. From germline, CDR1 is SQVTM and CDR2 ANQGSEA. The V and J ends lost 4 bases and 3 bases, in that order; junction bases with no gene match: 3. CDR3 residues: CSVGAGDYNEQFF. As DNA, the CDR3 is TGCAGCGTTGGTGCGGGAGACTACAATGAGCAGTTCTTC.

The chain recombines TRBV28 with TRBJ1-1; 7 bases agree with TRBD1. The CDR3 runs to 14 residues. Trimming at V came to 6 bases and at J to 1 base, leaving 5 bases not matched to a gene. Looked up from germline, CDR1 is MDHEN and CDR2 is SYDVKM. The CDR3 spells CASRQTGENTEAFF. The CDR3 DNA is TGTGCCAGCAGACAAACAGGGGAGAACACTGAAGCTTTCTTT.

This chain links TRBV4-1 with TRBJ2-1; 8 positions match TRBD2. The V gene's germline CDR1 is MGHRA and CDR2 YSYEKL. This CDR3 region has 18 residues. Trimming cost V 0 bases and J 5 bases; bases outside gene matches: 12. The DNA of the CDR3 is TGCGCCAGCAGCCAAGAAGGACGGGAGGGCCGCTTCCACAATGAGCAGTTCTTC. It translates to CASSQEGREGRFHNEQFF.

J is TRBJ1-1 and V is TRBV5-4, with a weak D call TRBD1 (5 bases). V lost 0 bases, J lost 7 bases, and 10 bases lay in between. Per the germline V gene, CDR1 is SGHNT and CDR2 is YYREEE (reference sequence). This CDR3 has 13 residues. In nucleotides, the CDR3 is TGTGCCAGCAGCTTGGGACGACAGCTTGAAGCTTTCTTT. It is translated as CASSLGRQLEAFF. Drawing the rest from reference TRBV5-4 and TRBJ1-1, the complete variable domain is ETGVTQSPTHLIKTRGQQVTLRCSSQSGHNTVSWYQQALGQGPQFIFQYYREEENGRGNFPPRFSGLQFPNYSSELNVNALELDDSALYLCASSLGRQLEAFFGQGTRLTVV.

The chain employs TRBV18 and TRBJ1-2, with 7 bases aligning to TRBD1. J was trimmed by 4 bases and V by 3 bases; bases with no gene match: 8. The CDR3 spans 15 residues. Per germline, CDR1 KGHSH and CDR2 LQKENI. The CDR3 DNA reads TGTGCCAGCTCACCCGAACAGGACAGGCTCTATGGCTACACCTTC. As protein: CASSPEQDRLYGYTF.